This TCR beta chain was retrieved from a study of shared clonotypes between healthy human individuals. In the study overall: The cohort had two women and a few men, ages 18 to 49. The study's findings and limits: Rarefaction analysis demonstrated incomplete sorted-subset sequencing notwithstanding large depth. Shared clonotypes: approximately 5.3% naive CD4, about 4% naive CD8, 2% to 2.5% memory CD4, 0.4% to 0.5% memory CD8.

The sorted-subset replicate PCRs were given about 210 ng DNA, which is roughly 30,000 T cell genomes. Assay used: immunoSEQ multiplex PCR; TCRdb lists only in-frame clones, some missing. The table lists around 1,000,000 clones, 70% to 80% of them singletons, with almost 0.9% in the top ten. A remark on this clone: Its antigen remains unidentified.

The V gene end was trimmed by 5 bases and the J gene end by 2 bases; junction bases not matched to a gene: 12. This CDR3 has 17 amino acids. Germline V gene lookup returns CDR1 SEHNR and CDR2 FQNEAQ (reference sequence). This TCR derives from a man aged 18 to 30 in good health. Some clones in this sample may be carry-over from other donors' samples. The chain carries TRBV7-9 and TRBJ2-3, with 8 bases aligning to TRBD2. The specimen was memory CD4+ T cells from PBMCs. The sample's subset: CD45RA-negative fraction. The DNA of the CDR3 is TGTGCCAGCAGCCCCCTTCCCAGCGGGAGCCCCACAGATACGCAGTATTTT. Its translation: CASSPLPSGSPTDTQYF.